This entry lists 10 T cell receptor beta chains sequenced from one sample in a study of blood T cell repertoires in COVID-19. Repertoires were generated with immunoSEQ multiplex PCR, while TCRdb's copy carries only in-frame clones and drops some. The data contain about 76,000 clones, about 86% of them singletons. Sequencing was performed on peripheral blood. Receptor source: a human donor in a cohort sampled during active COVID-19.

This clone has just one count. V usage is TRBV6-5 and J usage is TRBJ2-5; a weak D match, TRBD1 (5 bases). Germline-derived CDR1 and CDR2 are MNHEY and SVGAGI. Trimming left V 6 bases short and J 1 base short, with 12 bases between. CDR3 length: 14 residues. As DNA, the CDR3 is TGTGCCAGCAGATCAGGGAAAGGCCAAGAGACCCAGTACTTC. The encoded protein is CASRSGKGQETQYF.

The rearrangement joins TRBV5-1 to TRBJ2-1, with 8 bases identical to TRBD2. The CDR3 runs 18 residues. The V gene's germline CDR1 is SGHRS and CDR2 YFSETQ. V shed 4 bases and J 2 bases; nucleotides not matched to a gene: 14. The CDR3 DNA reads TGCGCCAGCAGCCTGCTGAACTCACCGGGACTAGCCTACAATGAGCAGTTCTTC. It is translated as CASSLLNSPGLAYNEQFF.

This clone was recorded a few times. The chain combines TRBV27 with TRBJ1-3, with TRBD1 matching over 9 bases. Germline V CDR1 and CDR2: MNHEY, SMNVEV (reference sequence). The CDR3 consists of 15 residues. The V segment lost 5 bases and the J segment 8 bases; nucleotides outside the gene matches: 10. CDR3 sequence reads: CASSPRDRDRHTIYF. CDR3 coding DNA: TGTGCCAGCAGTCCACGGGACAGGGATCGGCACACCATATATTTT.

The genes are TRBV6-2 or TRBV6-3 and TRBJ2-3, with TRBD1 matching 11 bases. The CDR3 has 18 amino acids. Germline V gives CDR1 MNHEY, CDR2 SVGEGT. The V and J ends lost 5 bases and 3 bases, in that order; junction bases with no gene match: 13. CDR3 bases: TGTGCCAGCAGTCGCCTCCCCCGGACAGGGGGCAGGACAGATACGCAGTATTTT. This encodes CASSRLPRTGGRTDTQYF.

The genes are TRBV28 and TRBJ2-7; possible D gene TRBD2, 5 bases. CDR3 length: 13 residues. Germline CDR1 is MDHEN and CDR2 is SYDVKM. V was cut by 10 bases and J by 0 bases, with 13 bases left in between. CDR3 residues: CATHGMFSYEQYF. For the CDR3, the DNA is TGTGCCACCCACGGGATGTTCTCCTACGAGCAGTACTTC.

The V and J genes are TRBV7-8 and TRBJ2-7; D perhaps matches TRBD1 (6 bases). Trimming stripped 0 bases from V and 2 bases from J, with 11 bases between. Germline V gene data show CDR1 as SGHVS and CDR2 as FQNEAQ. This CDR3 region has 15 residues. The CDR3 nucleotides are TGTGCCAGCAGCTTAGCCACAGGGCGGGCCTACGAGCAGTACTTC. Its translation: CASSLATGRAYEQYF.

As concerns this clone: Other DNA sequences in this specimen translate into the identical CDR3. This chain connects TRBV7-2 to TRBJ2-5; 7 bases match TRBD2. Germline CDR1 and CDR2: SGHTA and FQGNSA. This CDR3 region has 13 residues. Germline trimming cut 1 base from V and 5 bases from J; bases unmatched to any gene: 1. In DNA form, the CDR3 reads TGTGCCAGCAGCTTAGTCGGGGGGGAGACCCAGTACTTC. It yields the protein CASSLVGGETQYF. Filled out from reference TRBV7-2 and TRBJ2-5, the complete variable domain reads GAGVSQSPSNKVTEKGKDVELRCDPISGHTALYWYRQSLGQGLEFLIYFQGNSAPDKSGLPSDRFSAERTGGSVSTLTIQRTQQEDSAVYLCASSLVGGETQYFGPGTRLLVL.

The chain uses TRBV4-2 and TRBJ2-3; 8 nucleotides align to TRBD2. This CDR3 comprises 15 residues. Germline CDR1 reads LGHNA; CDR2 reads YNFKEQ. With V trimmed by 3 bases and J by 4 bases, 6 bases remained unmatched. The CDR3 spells CASSQTAGGADTQYF. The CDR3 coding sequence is TGTGCCAGCAGCCAGACCGCCGGGGGGGCAGATACGCAGTATTTT.

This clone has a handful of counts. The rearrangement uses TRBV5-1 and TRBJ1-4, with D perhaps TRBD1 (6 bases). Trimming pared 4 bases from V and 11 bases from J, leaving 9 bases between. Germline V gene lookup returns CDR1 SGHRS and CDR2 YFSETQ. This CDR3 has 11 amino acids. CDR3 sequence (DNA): TGCGCCAGCAGCGGGAGGGGGAAACTGTTTTTT. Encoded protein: CASSGRGKLFF.

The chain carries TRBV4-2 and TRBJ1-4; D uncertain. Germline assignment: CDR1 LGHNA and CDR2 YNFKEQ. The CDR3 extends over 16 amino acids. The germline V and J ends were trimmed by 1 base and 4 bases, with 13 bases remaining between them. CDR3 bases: TGTGCCAGCAGCCAAGTCGGTAGCAGTCGTAATGAAAAACTGTTTTTT. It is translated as CASSQVGSSRNEKLFF.